A single sample is the source of the 8 T cell receptor beta chains below, sequenced in a study of blood T cells in healthy people across ages. A sample-barcoded 5' primer and a J-beta primer mix were used in a second PCR of about 7 to 12 cycles. TCRdb reprocessed the 5' RACE reads via MiXCR and lists one record per CDR3 protein. The sample lists about 930,000 distinct CDR3 sequences, 25% to 30% occurring once. This sample also belongs to another study, concerning T cells of mothers and their children.

The sequencing input was blood. The receptors shown here come from a middle-aged woman in good health.

The rearrangement links TRBV28 to TRBJ2-6, with 12 positions matching TRBD2. J lost 3 bases, V lost 4 bases, and 7 bases had no gene match. This CDR3 comprises 18 residues. CDR1 MDHEN and CDR2 SYDVKM come from the germline V gene. The CDR3 sequence is CASSSSGGAVGGANVLTF. CDR3 sequence (DNA): TGTGCCAGCAGTTCTAGCGGGGGGGCGGTCGGTGGGGCCAACGTCCTGACTTTC.

CDR3 bases: TGTGCCAGCAGACTACCCACGGGACAGATCTACGAGCAGTACTTC. Translation: CASRLPTGQIYEQYF. This chain joins TRBV28 and TRBJ2-7; 7 positions match TRBD1. Germline V gene lookup returns CDR1 MDHEN and CDR2 SYDVKM. The CDR3 covers 15 residues. V shed 6 bases, J shed 3 bases, and the junction held 11 bases outside the gene matches.

This clonotype was seen a handful of times. The chain is built from TRBV7-2 and TRBJ2-7, with D possibly matching TRBD2 (5 bases). In germline, CDR1 is SGHTA, CDR2 FQGNSA. The CDR3 is 13 amino acids. V was trimmed by 5 bases and J by 3 bases, leaving 11 bases between them. The CDR3 DNA follows: TGTGCCAGCAGCCCGCCGGGATACTACGAGCAGTACTTC. Its protein product is CASSPPGYYEQYF.

This clonotype was recorded at least ten times. V gene TRBV27 combines with J gene TRBJ2-7, with TRBD1 as a possible D gene (7 bases). Trimming removed 5 bases at V and 5 bases at J, with 16 bases between. The CDR3 loop spans 14 amino acids. Germline V gives CDR1 MNHEY, CDR2 SMNVEV (reference sequence). CDR3 sequence: CASSPRGRGDEQYF. Written as DNA, the CDR3 is TGTGCCAGCAGTCCAAGGGGGCGCGGGGACGAGCAGTACTTC.

Comment on this clonotype: This may come from a read error, since a much larger clone is one base off. The V and J genes are TRBV20-1 and TRBJ2-5; 14 bases line up with TRBD2. V shed 5 bases, J shed 11 bases, and the junction held 10 bases outside the gene matches. The CDR3 loop spans 14 amino acids. Per germline, CDR1 DFQATT and CDR2 SNEGSKA (reference sequence). The chain's CDR3 is CSAQTSGGANEQYF. The CDR3 nucleotides read TGCAGTGCTCAGACTAGCGGGGGGGCCAATGAGCAGTACTTC.

A few counts support this clonotype. J is TRBJ2-1 and V is TRBV29-1, with 7 bases aligning to TRBD2. The germline CDR1 and CDR2 sequences are SQVTM and ANQGSEA. Losses at the gene ends were 1 base for V and 15 bases for J; bases not matched to a gene: 9. The CDR3 sequence is 12 residues long. The CDR3 reads CSVEGATSGAFF. As DNA, the CDR3 is TGCAGCGTTGAAGGGGCTACAAGCGGGGCGTTCTTC.

The V gene is TRBV11-2, the J gene TRBJ2-5; 8 positions match TRBD1. The J call could be wrong; TRBJ2-7 is a better fit for the DNA end. From germline, CDR1 is SGHAT and CDR2 FQNNGV. The CDR3 has 15 residues. This chain's CDR3 is CASSLEPQGANEQYF. In DNA form, the CDR3 reads TGTGCCAGCAGCTTAGAGCCGCAGGGGGCGAACGAGCAGTACTTC.

This clonotype was counted many times. J is TRBJ2-3 and V is TRBV24-1; D remains unclear. The CDR3 covers 16 residues. Germline V CDR1 and CDR2: KGHDR, SFDVKD. V was trimmed by 1 base and J by 0 bases, leaving 10 bases between them. CDR3 bases: TGTGCCACCAGTGATTTCGGAGATCGGAGCACAGATACGCAGTATTTT. This translates into CATSDFGDRSTDTQYF.